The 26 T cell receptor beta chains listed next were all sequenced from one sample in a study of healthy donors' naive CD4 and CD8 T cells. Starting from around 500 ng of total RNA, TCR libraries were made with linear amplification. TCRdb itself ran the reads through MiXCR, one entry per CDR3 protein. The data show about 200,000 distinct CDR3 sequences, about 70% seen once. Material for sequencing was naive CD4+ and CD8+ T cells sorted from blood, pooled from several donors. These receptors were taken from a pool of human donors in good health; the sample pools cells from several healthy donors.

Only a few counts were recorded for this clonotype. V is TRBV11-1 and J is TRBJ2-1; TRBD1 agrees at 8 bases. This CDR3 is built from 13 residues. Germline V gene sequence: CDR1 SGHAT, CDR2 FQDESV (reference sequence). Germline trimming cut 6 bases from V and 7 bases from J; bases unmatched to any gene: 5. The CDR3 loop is CASRDRDGNEQFF. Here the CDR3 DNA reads TGTGCCAGCAGGGACAGGGATGGAAATGAGCAGTTCTTC.

DNA for the CDR3: TGTGCCAGCACCCGTGACAGGGGGCGAAGTACTGAAGCTTTCTTT. This gives the protein CASTRDRGRSTEAFF. The J gene is TRBJ1-1, the V gene TRBV7-8; TRBD1 matches at 10 bases. The V and J ends lost 7 bases and 5 bases, in that order; junction bases with no gene match: 10. The CDR3 runs 15 residues. Germline V lookup: CDR1 SGHVS, CDR2 FQNEAQ.

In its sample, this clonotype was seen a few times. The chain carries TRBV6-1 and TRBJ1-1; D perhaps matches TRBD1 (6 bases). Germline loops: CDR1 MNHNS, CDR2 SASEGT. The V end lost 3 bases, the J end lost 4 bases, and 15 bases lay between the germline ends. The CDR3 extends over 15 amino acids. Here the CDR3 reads CASSDPGAASTEAFF. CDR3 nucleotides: TGTGCCAGCAGTGACCCGGGGGCGGCGAGCACTGAAGCTTTCTTT.

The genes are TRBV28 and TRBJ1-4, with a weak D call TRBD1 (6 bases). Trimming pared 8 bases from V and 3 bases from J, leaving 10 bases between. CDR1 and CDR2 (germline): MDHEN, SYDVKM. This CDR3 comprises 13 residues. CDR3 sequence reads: CASRGQPNEKLFF. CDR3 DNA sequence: TGTGCCAGCCGAGGACAGCCTAATGAAAAACTGTTTTTT.

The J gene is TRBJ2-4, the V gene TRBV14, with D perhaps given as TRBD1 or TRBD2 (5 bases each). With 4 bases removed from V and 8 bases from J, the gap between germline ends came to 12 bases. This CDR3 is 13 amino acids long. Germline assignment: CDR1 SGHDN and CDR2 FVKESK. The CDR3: CASSLAQGHIQYF. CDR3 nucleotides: TGTGCCAGCAGCCTAGCTCAGGGACACATTCAGTACTTC.

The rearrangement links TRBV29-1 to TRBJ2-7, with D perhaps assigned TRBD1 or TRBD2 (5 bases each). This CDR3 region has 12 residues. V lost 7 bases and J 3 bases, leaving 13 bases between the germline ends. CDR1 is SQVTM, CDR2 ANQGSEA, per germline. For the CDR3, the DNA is TGCAGCGCAAGGGACGGAAACTACGAGCAGTACTTC. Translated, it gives CSARDGNYEQYF.

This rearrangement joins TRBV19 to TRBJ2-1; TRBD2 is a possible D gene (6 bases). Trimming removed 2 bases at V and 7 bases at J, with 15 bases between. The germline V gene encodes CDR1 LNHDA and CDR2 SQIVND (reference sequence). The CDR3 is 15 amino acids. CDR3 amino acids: CASSIPREIGNEQFF. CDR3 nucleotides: TGTGCCAGTAGTATACCACGGGAGATCGGGAATGAGCAGTTCTTC.

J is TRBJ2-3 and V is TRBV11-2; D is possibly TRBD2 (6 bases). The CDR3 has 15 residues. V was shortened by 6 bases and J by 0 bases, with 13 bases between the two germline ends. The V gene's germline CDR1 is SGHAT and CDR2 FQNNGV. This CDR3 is CASSRGIPSTDTQYF. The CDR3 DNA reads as TGTGCCAGCAGTCGGGGGATTCCTAGCACAGATACGCAGTATTTT.

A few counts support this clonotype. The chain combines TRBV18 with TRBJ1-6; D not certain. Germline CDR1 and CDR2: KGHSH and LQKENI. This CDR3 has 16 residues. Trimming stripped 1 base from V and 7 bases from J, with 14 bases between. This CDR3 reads CASSPLGRETNSPLHF. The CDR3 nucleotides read TGTGCCAGCTCACCACTCGGCCGAGAAACCAATTCACCCCTCCACTTT.

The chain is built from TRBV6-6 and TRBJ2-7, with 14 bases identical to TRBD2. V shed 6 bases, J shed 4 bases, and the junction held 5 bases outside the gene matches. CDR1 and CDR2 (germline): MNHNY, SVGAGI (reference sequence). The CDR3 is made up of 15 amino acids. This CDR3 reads CASRGTSGSSYEQYF. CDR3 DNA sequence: TGTGCCAGCAGGGGGACTAGCGGGAGTAGTTACGAGCAGTACTTC.

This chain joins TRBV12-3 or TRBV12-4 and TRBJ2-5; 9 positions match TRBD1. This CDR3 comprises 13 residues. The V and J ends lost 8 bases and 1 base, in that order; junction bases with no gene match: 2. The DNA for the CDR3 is TGTGCCAGCGGGGACAGGGCCCAAGAGACCCAGTACTTC. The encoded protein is CASGDRAQETQYF.

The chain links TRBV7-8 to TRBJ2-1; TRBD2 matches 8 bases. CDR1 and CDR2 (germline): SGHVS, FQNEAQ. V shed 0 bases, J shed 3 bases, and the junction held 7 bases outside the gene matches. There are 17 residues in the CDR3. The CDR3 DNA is TGTGCCAGCAGCTTAGCGGGTAGCGGGACCTTCTACAATGAGCAGTTCTTC. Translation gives CASSLAGSGTFYNEQFF.

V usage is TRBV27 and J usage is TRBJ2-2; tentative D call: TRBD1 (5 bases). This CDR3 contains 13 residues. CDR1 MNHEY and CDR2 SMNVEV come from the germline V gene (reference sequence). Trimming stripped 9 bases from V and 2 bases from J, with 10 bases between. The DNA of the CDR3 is TGTGCCAGTGAGGACACTAACACCGGGGAGCTGTTTTTT. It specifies CASEDTNTGELFF.

The CDR3 sequence: CARLAGSLDEQYF. The CDR3 nucleotides read TGTGCCAGGCTAGCGGGGTCGTTGGACGAGCAGTACTTC. The V gene is TRBV6-1, the J gene TRBJ2-7; TRBD2 aligns across 9 bases. Losses at the gene ends were 9 bases for V and 5 bases for J; bases not matched to a gene: 8. The CDR3 spans 13 residues. CDR1 and CDR2 (germline): MNHNS, SASEGT.

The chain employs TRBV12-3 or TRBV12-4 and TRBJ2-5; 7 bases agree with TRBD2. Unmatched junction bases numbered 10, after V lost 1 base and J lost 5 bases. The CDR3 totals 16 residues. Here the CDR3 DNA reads TGTGCCAGCAGTTTAGAGTGGGGGAGGGCCGGGGAGACCCAGTACTTC. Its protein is CASSLEWGRAGETQYF.

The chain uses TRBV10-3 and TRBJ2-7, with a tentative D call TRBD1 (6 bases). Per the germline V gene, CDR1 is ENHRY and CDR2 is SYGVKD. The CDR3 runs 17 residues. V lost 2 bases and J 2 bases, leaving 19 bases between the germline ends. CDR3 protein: CAISEPNPGTSTYEQYF. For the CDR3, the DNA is TGTGCCATCAGTGAGCCGAATCCCGGGACATCAACCTACGAGCAGTACTTC.

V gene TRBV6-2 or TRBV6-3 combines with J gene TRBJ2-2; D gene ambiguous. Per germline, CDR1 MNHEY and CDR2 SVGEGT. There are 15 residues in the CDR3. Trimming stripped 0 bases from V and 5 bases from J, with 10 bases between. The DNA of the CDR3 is TGTGCCAGCAGTTACTCGAGTGTGAGGACCGGGGAGCTGTTTTTT. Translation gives CASSYSSVRTGELFF.

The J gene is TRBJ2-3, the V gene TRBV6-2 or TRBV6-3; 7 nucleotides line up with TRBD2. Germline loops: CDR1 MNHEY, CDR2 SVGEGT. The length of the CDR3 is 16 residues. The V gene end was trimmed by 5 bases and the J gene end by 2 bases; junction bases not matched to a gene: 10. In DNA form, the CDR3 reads TGTGCCAGCAGTAACCAACTAGCGAGCCACACAGATACGCAGTATTTT. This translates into CASSNQLASHTDTQYF.

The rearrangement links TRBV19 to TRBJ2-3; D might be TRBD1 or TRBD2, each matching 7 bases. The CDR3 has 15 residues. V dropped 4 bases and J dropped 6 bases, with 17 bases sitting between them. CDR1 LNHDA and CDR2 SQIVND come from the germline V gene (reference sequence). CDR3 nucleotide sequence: TGTGCCAGTAGTACCCGGGGAGGGGGCTTGGATACGCAGTATTTT. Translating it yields CASSTRGGGLDTQYF.

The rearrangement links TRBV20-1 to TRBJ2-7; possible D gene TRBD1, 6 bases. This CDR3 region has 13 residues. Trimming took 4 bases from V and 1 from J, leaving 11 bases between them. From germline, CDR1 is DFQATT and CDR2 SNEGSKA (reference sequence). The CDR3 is CSATWTDSYEQYF. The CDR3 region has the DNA TGCAGTGCTACCTGGACAGATTCCTACGAGCAGTACTTC.

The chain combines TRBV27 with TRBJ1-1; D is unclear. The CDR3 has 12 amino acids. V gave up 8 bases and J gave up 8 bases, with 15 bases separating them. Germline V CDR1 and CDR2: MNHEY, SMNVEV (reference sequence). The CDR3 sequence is CASYNLGREAFF. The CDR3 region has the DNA TGTGCCAGCTATAATTTGGGCAGAGAAGCTTTCTTT.

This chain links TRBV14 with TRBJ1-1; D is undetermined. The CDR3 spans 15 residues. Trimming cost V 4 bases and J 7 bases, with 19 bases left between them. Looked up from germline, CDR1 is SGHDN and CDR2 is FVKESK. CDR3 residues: CASSPHTPSVGEAFF. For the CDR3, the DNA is TGTGCCAGCAGCCCTCATACACCATCGGTGGGTGAAGCTTTCTTT.

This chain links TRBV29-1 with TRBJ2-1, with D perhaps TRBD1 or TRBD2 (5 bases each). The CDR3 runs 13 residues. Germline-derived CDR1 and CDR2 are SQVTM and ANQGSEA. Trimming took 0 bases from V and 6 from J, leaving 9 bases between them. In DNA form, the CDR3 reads TGCAGCGTTGAAGATGGGGGAGCCAATGAGCAGTTCTTC. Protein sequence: CSVEDGGANEQFF.

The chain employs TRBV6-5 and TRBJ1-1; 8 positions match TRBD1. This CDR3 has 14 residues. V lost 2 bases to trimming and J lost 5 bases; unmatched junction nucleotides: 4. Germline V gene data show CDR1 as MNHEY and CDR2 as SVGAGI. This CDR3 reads CASSYTNRGTEAFF. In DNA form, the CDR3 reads TGTGCCAGCAGTTACACCAACAGGGGGACTGAAGCTTTCTTT.

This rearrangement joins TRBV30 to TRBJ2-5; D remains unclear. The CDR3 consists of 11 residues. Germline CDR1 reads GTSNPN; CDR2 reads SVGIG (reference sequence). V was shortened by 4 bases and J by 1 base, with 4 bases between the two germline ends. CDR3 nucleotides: TGTGCCTGGACGGCCCAAGAGACCCAGTACTTC. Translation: CAWTAQETQYF.

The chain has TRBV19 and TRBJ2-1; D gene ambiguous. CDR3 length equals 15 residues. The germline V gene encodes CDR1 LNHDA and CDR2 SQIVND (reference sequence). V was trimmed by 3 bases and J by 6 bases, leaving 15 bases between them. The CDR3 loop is CASSIRAQSLNEQFF. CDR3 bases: TGTGCCAGTAGTATCCGGGCCCAGAGCCTCAATGAGCAGTTCTTC.